The TCR beta chain under discussion was sequenced for a study of blood T cell repertoires in COVID-19. Those who participated ranged in age from roughly 18 to 100 years and resided in under 25 US areas. Participant-reported clinical history was the basis for cohort assignment. The germline CDR1 and CDR2 sequences are WNHNN and SYGVQD (reference sequence). The CDR3 loop spans 20 amino acids. V shed 5 bases and J 1 base; nucleotides not matched to a gene: 18. In the authors' workflow: The assay estimated nucleated cells by amplifying reference gene primers. Sequencing used immunoSEQ multiplex PCR; TCRdb keeps in-frame clones, though not all of them. That table supplies the V and J calls and clone size; D and trimming were determined from the DNA. The sample shows some 240,000 clones, roughly 86% of them seen only once.

The genes are TRBV10-1 and TRBJ2-1, with 9 bases identical to TRBD2. The sample comprised PBMCs or T cells enriched from blood (not recorded which). This clonotype originated in a woman between 40 and 50 years old with acute COVID-19. The CDR3 is CASSFSGRWGNPSSYNEQFF. CDR3 sequence (DNA): TGCGCCAGCAGTTTCAGCGGGAGGTGGGGTAACCCCTCATCCTACAATGAGCAGTTCTTC.